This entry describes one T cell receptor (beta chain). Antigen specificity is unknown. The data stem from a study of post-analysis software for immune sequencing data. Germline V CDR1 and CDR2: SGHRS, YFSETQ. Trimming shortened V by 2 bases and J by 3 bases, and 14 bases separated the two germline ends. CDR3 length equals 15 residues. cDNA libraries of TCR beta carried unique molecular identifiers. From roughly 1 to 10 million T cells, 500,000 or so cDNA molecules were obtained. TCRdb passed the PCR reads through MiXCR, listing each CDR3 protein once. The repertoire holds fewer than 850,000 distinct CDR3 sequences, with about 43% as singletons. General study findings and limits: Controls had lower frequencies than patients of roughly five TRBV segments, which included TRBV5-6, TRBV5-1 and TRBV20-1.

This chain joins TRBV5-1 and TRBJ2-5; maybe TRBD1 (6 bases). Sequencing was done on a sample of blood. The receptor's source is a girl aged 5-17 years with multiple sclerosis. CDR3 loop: CASSFVRAGEETQYF. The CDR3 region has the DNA TGCGCCAGCAGCTTCGTCCGGGCAGGGGAAGAGACCCAGTACTTC.